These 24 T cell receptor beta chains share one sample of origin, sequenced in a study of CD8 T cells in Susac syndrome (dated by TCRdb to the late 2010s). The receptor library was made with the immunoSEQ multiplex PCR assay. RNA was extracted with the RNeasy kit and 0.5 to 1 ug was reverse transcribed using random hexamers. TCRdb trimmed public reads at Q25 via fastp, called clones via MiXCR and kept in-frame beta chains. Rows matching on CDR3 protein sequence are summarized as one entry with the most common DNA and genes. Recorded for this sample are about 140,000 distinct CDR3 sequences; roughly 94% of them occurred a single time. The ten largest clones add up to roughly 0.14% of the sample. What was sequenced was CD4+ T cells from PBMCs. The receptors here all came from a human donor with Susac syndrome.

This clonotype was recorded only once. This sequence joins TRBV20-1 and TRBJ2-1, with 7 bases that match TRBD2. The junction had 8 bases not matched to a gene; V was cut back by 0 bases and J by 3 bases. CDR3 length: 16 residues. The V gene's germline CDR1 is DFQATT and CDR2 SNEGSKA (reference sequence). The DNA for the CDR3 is TGCAGTGCTAGAGATCCGCGCCGGGGGGACTACAATGAGCAGTTCTTC. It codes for CSARDPRRGDYNEQFF.

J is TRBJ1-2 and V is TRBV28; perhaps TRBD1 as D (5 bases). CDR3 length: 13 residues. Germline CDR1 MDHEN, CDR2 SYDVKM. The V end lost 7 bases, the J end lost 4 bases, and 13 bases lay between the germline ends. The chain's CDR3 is CASTPGKFYGYTF. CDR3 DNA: TGTGCCAGCACCCCAGGGAAATTCTATGGCTACACCTTC.

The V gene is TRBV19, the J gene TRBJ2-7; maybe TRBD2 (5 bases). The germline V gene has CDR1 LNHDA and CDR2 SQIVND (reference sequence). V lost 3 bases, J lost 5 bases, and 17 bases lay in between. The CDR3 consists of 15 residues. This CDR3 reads CASSIGSSFTNEQYF. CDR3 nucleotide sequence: TGTGCCAGTAGTATTGGCTCTAGCTTTACCAACGAGCAGTACTTC.

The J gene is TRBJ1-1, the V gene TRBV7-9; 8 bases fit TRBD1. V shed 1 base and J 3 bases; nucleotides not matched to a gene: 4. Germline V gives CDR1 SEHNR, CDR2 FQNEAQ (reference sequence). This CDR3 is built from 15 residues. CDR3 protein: CASSLGDRKYTEAFF. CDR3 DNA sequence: TGTGCCAGCAGCTTAGGGGACAGGAAGTACACTGAAGCTTTCTTT.

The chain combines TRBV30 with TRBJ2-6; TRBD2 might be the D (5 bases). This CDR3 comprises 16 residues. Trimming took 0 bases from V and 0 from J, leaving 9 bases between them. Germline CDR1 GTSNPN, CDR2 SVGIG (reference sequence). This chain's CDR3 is CAWSVEGSSGANVLTF. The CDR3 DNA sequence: TGTGCCTGGAGTGTAGAGGGTTCCTCTGGGGCCAACGTCCTGACTTTC.

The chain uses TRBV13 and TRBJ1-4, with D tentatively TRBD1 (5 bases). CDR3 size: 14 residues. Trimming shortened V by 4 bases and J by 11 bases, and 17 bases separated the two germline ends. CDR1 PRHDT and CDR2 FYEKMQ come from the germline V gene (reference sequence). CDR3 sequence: CASSSGTASVKLFF. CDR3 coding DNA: TGTGCCAGCAGCTCCGGGACGGCCAGCGTGAAACTGTTTTTT.

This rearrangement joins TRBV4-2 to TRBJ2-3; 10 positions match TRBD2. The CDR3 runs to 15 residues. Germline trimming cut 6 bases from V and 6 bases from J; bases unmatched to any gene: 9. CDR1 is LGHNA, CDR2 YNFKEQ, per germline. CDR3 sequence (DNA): TGTGCCAGCAGTTCCGGACTAGCGGCCTTGGATACGCAGTATTTT. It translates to CASSSGLAALDTQYF.

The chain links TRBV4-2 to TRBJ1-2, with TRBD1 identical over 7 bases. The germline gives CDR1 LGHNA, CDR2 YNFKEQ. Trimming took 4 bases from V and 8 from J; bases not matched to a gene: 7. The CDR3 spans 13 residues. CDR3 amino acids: CASSREGAGGYTF. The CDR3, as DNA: TGTGCCAGCAGCCGAGAGGGGGCTGGGGGCTACACCTTC.

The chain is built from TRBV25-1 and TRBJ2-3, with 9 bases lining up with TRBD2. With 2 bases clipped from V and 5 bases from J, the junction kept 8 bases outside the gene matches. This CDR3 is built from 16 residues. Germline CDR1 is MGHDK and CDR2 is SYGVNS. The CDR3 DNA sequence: TGTGCCAGCAGTGAAGGGGGCGGGAGGGCCGGAGATACGCAGTATTTT. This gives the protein CASSEGGGRAGDTQYF.

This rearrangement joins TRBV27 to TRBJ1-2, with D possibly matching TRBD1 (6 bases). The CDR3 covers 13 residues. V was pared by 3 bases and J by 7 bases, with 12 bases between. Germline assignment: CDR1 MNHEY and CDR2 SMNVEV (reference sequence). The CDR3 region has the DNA TGTGCCAGCAGTTTGTTGGGGGCGAGTGGCTACACCTTC. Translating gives CASSLLGASGYTF.

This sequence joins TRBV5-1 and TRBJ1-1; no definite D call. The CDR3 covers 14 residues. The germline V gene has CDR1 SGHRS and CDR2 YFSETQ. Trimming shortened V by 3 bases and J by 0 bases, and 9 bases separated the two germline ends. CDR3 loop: CASSWVSVNTEAFF. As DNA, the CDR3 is TGCGCCAGCAGCTGGGTTTCAGTGAACACTGAAGCTTTCTTT.

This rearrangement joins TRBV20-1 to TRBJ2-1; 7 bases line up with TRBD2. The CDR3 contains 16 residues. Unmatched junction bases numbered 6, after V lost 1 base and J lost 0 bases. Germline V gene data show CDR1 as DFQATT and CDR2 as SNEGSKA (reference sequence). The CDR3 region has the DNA TGCAGTGCTAGAGTGCTAGCGGCTGGCTCCTACAATGAGCAGTTCTTC. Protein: CSARVLAAGSYNEQFF.

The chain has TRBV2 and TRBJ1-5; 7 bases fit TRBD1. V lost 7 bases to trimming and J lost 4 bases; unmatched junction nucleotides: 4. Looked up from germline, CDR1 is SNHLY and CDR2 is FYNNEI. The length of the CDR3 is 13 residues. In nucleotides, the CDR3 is TGTGCCAGCAATTACAGGGGAAATCAGCCCCAGCATTTT. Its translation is CASNYRGNQPQHF.

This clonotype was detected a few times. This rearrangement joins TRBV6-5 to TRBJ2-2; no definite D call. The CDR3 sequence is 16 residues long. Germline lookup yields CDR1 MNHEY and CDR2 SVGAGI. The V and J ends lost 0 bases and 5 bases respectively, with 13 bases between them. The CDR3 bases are TGTGCCAGCAGTTACTCTGGGCAAATAAGGACCGGGGAGCTGTTTTTT. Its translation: CASSYSGQIRTGELFF.

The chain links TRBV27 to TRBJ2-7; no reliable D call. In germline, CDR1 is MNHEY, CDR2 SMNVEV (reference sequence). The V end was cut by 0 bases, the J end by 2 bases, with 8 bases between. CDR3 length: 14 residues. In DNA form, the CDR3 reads TGTGCCAGCAGTTTATCGATGAAGCCCTACGAGCAGTACTTC. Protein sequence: CASSLSMKPYEQYF.

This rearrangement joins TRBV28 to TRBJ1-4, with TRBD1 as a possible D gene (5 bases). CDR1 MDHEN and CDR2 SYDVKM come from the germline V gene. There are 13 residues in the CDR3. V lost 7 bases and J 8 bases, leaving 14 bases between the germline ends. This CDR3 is CASMWGMGEKLFF. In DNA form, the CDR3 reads TGTGCCAGCATGTGGGGGATGGGGGAAAAACTGTTTTTT.

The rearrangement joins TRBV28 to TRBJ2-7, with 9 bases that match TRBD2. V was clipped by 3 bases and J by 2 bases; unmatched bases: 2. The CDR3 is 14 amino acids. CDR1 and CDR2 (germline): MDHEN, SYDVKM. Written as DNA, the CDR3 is TGTGCCAGCAGTTTGACTAGCGGTACCTACGAGCAGTACTTC. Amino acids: CASSLTSGTYEQYF.

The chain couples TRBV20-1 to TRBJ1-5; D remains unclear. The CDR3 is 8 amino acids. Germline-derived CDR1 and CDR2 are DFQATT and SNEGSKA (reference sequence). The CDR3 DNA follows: TGCTCCCCAGGGCCCCAGCATTTT. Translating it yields CSPGPQHF.

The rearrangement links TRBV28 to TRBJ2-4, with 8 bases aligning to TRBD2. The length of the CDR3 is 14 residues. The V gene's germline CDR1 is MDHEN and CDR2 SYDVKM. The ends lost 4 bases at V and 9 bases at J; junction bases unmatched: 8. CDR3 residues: CASSSSGRGSIQYF. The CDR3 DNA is TGTGCCAGCAGTTCATCCGGGAGGGGGAGCATTCAGTACTTC.

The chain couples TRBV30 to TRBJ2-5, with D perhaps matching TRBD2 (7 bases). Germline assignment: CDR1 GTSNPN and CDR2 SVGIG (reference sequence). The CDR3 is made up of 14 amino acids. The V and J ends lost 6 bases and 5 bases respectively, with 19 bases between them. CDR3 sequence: CACTGGPRLETQYF. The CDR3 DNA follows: TGTGCCTGTACGGGGGGCCCAAGACTGGAGACCCAGTACTTC.

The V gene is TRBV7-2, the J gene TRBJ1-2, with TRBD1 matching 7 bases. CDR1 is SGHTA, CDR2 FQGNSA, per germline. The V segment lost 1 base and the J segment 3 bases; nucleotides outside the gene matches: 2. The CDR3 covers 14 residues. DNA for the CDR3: TGTGCCAGCAGCTTAGGGGGGACAGACTATGGCTACACCTTC. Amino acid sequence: CASSLGGTDYGYTF.

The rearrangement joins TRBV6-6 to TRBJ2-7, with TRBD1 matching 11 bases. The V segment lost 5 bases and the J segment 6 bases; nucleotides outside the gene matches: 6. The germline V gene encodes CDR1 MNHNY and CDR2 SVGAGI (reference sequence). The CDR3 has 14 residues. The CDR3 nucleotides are TGTGCCAGCAGTACGGACAGGGGGCGGGGCGAGCAGTACTTC. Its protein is CASSTDRGRGEQYF.

CDR3 in DNA: TGTGCCTGGAGTGTATTGGGCGACGCAAACATTCAGTACTTC. Its translation is CAWSVLGDANIQYF. J is TRBJ2-4 and V is TRBV30; D is ambiguous. The CDR3 length is 14 residues. V lost 0 bases, J lost 6 bases, and 12 bases lay in between. Germline lookup yields CDR1 GTSNPN and CDR2 SVGIG (reference sequence).

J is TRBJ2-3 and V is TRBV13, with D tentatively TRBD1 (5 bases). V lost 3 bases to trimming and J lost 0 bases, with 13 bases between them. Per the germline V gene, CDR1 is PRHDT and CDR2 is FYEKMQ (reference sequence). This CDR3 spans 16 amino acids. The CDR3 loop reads CASSFGKGVSTDTQYF. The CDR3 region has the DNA TGTGCCAGCAGCTTTGGTAAAGGGGTTAGCACAGATACGCAGTATTTT.